This TCR beta chain derives from a study of lymphopenia after photon versus proton radiotherapy. General study results and limits: Proton therapy kept repertoires fairly stable, unlike photons, which gained effector/memory cells.

TCRdb keeps only in-frame clones here, not all; method: immunoSEQ multiplex PCR. The sample consists of roughly 14,000 clones, more than 75% of them appearing once. Notes on this clone: No antigen is known for it.

The CDR3 spans 14 residues. After removal of 3 bases from V and 5 bases from J, the junction contained 1 base not matched to a gene. Germline-derived CDR1 and CDR2 are SGDLS and YYNGEE. The chain links TRBV9 to TRBJ2-1; 11 nucleotides line up with TRBD2. The sequencing used peripheral blood, collected from a patient treated with proton-based radiotherapy. The clonotype comes from a man aged 70 or older with pancreatic cancer. CDR3 DNA: TGTGCCAGCAGCGCGGGACTAGCGGACAATGAGCAGTTCTTC. It yields the protein CASSAGLADNEQFF.